The next 24 T cell receptor beta chains were all read from a single sample in a study of human T cells and chemical hapten exposure. The time point: pre-sensitization, week 0. This sample's treatment: therapeutic diphenylcyclopropenone sensitization with weekly scalp DPC. In TCRdb, the RACE reads were re-called with MiXCR into one record per CDR3 protein. The sample shows about 120,000 distinct CDR3 sequences, roughly 13% of them seen only once. Sequenced material: whole blood, taken in connection with sensitization to the hapten diphenylcyclopropenone (DPC). The receptors stem from a woman younger than 35 with alopecia areata. Some clones in this sample may be carry-over from other donors' samples.

The genes are TRBV6-6 and TRBJ2-7, with 8 bases that match TRBD1. Germline CDR1 MNHNY, CDR2 SVGAGI (reference sequence). V trimming: 2 bases; J trimming: 12 bases; junction bases outside the gene matches: 6. The CDR3 length is 12 residues. The CDR3 region is CASSYDRGFSYF. DNA for the CDR3: TGTGCCAGCAGTTACGACAGGGGATTTTCGTACTTC.

This clonotype was observed a handful of times. The chain recombines TRBV6-5 with TRBJ1-5, with 7 bases lining up with TRBD1. The V and J ends lost 5 bases and 5 bases, in that order; junction bases with no gene match: 9. The CDR3 runs to 15 residues. The V gene's germline CDR1 is MNHEY and CDR2 SVGAGI. CDR3 sequence (DNA): TGTGCCAGCAGTCCAATAACAGGGGCGGATCAGCCCCAGCATTTT. It is translated as CASSPITGADQPQHF.

V is TRBV6-6 and J is TRBJ1-5; 7 bases match TRBD1. The V gene's germline CDR1 is MNHNY and CDR2 SVGAGI (reference sequence). J lost 4 bases, V lost 4 bases, and 7 bases had no gene match. This CDR3 comprises 15 residues. CDR3 in amino acids: CASSLGQRINQPQHF. In nucleotides, the CDR3 is TGTGCCAGCAGTTTGGGACAGAGAATTAATCAGCCCCAGCATTTT.

This clonotype counts as medium-sized (0.01 to 0.1%). The genes are TRBV28 and TRBJ2-3, with D uncertain. The length of the CDR3 is 15 residues. The ends were cut back, 2 bases at V and 2 bases at J, with 11 bases in the middle. Germline V gene sequence: CDR1 MDHEN, CDR2 SYDVKM. The DNA of the CDR3 is TGTGCCAGCAGTTTAAATTCTCTCCACACAGATACGCAGTATTTT. It codes for CASSLNSLHTDTQYF.

Many counts were recorded for this clonotype. The chain carries TRBV15 and TRBJ1-2; maybe TRBD1 (6 bases). The CDR3 runs to 14 residues. Looked up from germline, CDR1 is LNHNV and CDR2 is YYDKDF (reference sequence). V gave up 0 bases and J gave up 8 bases, with 13 bases separating them. CDR3 DNA: TGTGCCACCAGCAGAGACGGGACACACGAAGGCTACACCTTC. Its protein product is CATSRDGTHEGYTF.

At least ten counts were recorded for this clonotype. In DNA form, the CDR3 reads TGTGCCATCAGTGAGTCGGGGGCCGGCTACACCTTC. It codes for CAISESGAGYTF. The rearrangement links TRBV10-3 to TRBJ1-2, with D tentatively TRBD1 (6 bases). The germline CDR1 and CDR2 sequences are ENHRY and SYGVKD. This CDR3 contains 12 residues. The V gene lost 0 bases and the J gene lost 8 bases, with 7 bases spanning the gap.

This clonotype was seen ten or more times. The chain has TRBV30 and TRBJ1-3; no definite D call. The germline CDR1 and CDR2 sequences are GTSNPN and SVGIG (reference sequence). The CDR3 spans 15 residues. V gave up 3 bases and J gave up 2 bases, with 14 bases separating them. The CDR3, as DNA: TGTGCCTGGAGATCTACAGTATTTGCTGGAAACACCATATATTTT. This translates into CAWRSTVFAGNTIYF.

This clonotype was picked up a small number of times. The chain couples TRBV2 to TRBJ2-3, with D maybe TRBD2 (5 bases). Trimming stripped 2 bases from V and 9 bases from J, with 9 bases between. The CDR3 spans 12 residues. The V gene's germline CDR1 is SNHLY and CDR2 FYNNEI. The CDR3 region is CASSEPPGTQYF. For the CDR3, the DNA is TGTGCCAGCAGTGAACCCCCGGGGACGCAGTATTTT.

This clonotype came up many times. The chain carries TRBV28 and TRBJ2-7, with TRBD1 identical over 8 bases. Trimming cost V 2 bases and J 6 bases; bases outside gene matches: 6. Per the germline V gene, CDR1 is MDHEN and CDR2 is SYDVKM. The CDR3 covers 14 residues. CDR3 nucleotide sequence: TGTGCCAGCAGTTTAGGGCAGGGGGCACGCGAGCAGTACTTC. Amino acid sequence: CASSLGQGAREQYF.

The chain has TRBV20-1 and TRBJ2-3; the D gene is possibly TRBD2 (5 bases). Germline V gene lookup returns CDR1 DFQATT and CDR2 SNEGSKA (reference sequence). The CDR3 contains 11 residues. Between the trimmed V and J ends, which lost 5 bases and 7 bases, there was a span of 10 bases. Here the CDR3 DNA reads TGCAGTGCTTATAGCGTCTATACGCAGTATTTT. This translates into CSAYSVYTQYF.

V and J are TRBV5-1 and TRBJ2-7; D is perhaps TRBD1 or TRBD2 (5 bases each). Per germline, CDR1 SGHRS and CDR2 YFSETQ. Trimming removed 1 base at V and 6 bases at J, with 14 bases between. The CDR3 is 14 residues long. The CDR3: CASSLQLSRGEQYF. CDR3 coding DNA: TGCGCCAGCAGCTTGCAACTGTCGAGGGGCGAGCAGTACTTC.

This clonotype appeared many times. The chain carries TRBV29-1 and TRBJ2-3; D remains unclear. Germline lookup yields CDR1 SQVTM and CDR2 ANQGSEA. This CDR3 comprises 12 residues. V was cut by 6 bases and J by 1 base, with 8 bases left in between. The CDR3 spells CSVKDGTDTQYF. CDR3 sequence (DNA): TGCAGCGTCAAGGACGGCACAGATACGCAGTATTTT.

The sample holds many counts of this clonotype. The chain is built from TRBV12-3 or TRBV12-4 and TRBJ2-7; D possibly corresponds to TRBD2 (6 bases). There are 12 residues in the CDR3. V lost 7 bases, J lost 6 bases, and 13 bases lay in between. The CDR3 loop reads CASTMGGAEQYF. The CDR3 nucleotides are TGTGCCAGCACCATGGGCGGGGCCGAGCAGTACTTC.

V is TRBV7-9 and J is TRBJ2-2, with TRBD1 matching over 8 bases. V was pared by 5 bases and J by 6 bases, with 8 bases of the junction left unmatched. The CDR3 extends over 15 amino acids. Germline V lookup: CDR1 SEHNR, CDR2 FQNEAQ (reference sequence). In DNA form, the CDR3 reads TGTGCCAGCAGCCGTTGGACAGGGCGGGCCGGGGAGCTGTTTTTT. Translating gives CASSRWTGRAGELFF.

The chain couples TRBV6-6 to TRBJ1-2; maybe TRBD1 (5 bases). The ends were cut back, 8 bases at V and 4 bases at J, with 17 bases in the middle. This CDR3 region has 14 residues. The V gene's germline CDR1 is MNHNY and CDR2 SVGAGI (reference sequence). CDR3 in DNA: TGTGCCAGCCGATATGTGGACAAGAGCTATGGCTACACCTTC. Translated: CASRYVDKSYGYTF.

This clonotype was counted many times. The gene calls are TRBV4-3 and TRBJ2-2, with D perhaps being TRBD1 or TRBD2 (5 bases each). The CDR3 has 17 amino acids. Germline CDR1 LGHNA, CDR2 YSLEER. The V and J ends lost 4 bases and 0 bases respectively, with 15 bases between them. This CDR3 is CASSLYPGPANTGELFF. The CDR3 DNA sequence: TGCGCCAGCAGCCTGTATCCGGGACCTGCGAACACCGGGGAGCTGTTTTTT.

The V and J genes are TRBV30 and TRBJ1-1; D uncertain. The CDR3 contains 15 residues. V dropped 4 bases and J dropped 1 base, with 16 bases sitting between them. CDR1 and CDR2 from the germline V gene are GTSNPN and SVGIG (reference sequence). The CDR3 sequence: CAWTPFGFRNTEAFF. CDR3 sequence (DNA): TGTGCCTGGACTCCTTTTGGGTTCCGGAACACTGAAGCTTTCTTT.

The sample holds many counts of this clonotype. The rearrangement joins TRBV5-1 to TRBJ2-3; TRBD2 might be the D (6 bases). The CDR3 has 16 amino acids. The germline gives CDR1 SGHRS, CDR2 YFSETQ. Between the trimmed V and J ends, which lost 0 bases and 1 base, there was a span of 12 bases. CDR3 in DNA: TGCGCCAGCAGCTTGGACGGTTCGGGGGGCACAGATACGCAGTATTTT. Translating gives CASSLDGSGGTDTQYF.

This clonotype was counted many times. The rearrangement joins TRBV10-3 to TRBJ1-3; no reliable D call. This CDR3 contains 13 residues. The germline V and J ends were trimmed by 7 bases and 4 bases, with 11 bases remaining between them. Germline V gene lookup returns CDR1 ENHRY and CDR2 SYGVKD. The DNA of the CDR3 is TGTGCCATCATTGGGGATACAGGAAACACCATATATTTT. Translation: CAIIGDTGNTIYF.

This clonotype occurred many times. The genes are TRBV20-1 and TRBJ2-1, with 8 nucleotides matching TRBD2. With V trimmed by 3 bases and J by 3 bases, 4 bases remained unmatched. The CDR3 extends over 14 amino acids. The germline gives CDR1 DFQATT, CDR2 SNEGSKA (reference sequence). As DNA, the CDR3 is TGCAGTGCTAGTGGGCTAGCGGGCTACAATGAGCAGTTCTTC. Translation: CSASGLAGYNEQFF.

The V and J genes are TRBV6-2 or TRBV6-3 and TRBJ1-6; no clear D gene. V dropped 6 bases and J dropped 2 bases, with 2 bases sitting between them. The CDR3 runs to 12 residues. Germline CDR1 MNHEY, CDR2 SVGEGT. The CDR3 DNA sequence: TGTGCCAGCAGAACCTATAATTCACCCCTCCACTTT. Translated: CASRTYNSPLHF.

This clonotype came up a few times. The chain carries TRBV28 and TRBJ2-7; tentatively, D is TRBD1 or TRBD2 (5 bases each). Germline values: CDR1 MDHEN, CDR2 SYDVKM. CDR3 length: 12 residues. V was cut by 7 bases and J by 6 bases, with 13 bases left in between. The CDR3 sequence is CASTGARLEQYF. The DNA for the CDR3 is TGTGCCAGCACCGGGGCGCGACTCGAGCAGTACTTC.

This clonotype showed up just a few times. The gene calls are TRBV7-9 and TRBJ1-1, with a weak D call TRBD1 (5 bases). V was cut by 3 bases and J by 6 bases, with 8 bases left in between. The CDR3 is 12 residues long. The germline V gene has CDR1 SEHNR and CDR2 FQNEAQ (reference sequence). DNA of the CDR3: TGTGCCAGCAGCTTCGACAGCCCTGAAGCTTTCTTT. The encoded protein is CASSFDSPEAFF.

Only a few counts were recorded for this clonotype. The gene calls are TRBV14 and TRBJ2-3, with D hard to call. The CDR3 covers 15 residues. V lost 1 base and J lost 2, with 10 bases in between. CDR1 is SGHDN, CDR2 FVKESK, per germline. In DNA, the CDR3 is TGTGCCAGCAGCCAAGCCCCTTCGATCACAGATACGCAGTATTTT. It translates to CASSQAPSITDTQYF.